The rows below give T cell receptor beta chains drawn from one sample of a study of blood T cell repertoires in COVID-19. TCRdb keeps only in-frame clones here, not all; method: immunoSEQ multiplex PCR. The sample lists a few hundred thousand clones, around 82% seen once, with roughly 13% in the top ten. Sequencing input: peripheral blood. The receptors were gathered from a human donor in a cohort sampled during active COVID-19. Each CDR3 is given with its conserved first and last residue. A D gene is named only where the DNA matches it firmly. Size tells how often a clone was seen (once, few, many) or the class of an expanded clone, and some rows leave it out.

d_call,v_call,j_call,clone_size,cdr3_nt,cdr3_aa
TRBD1,TRBV28,TRBJ2-3,NA,TGTGCCAGCACCACCGGGACAGGGGTTACAGATACGCAGTATTTT,CASTTGTGVTDTQYF
TRBD2,TRBV4-1,TRBJ2-2,NA,TGCGCCAGCAGCCTAGCGGGGAAACCGAACACCGGGGAGCTGTTTTTT,CASSLAGKPNTGELFF
TRBD2,TRBV20-1,TRBJ2-7,NA,TGCAGTGCTAGTGGGCTAGCGGGAAACGAGCAGTACTTC,CSASGLAGNEQYF
TRBD1,TRBV18,TRBJ2-7,NA,TGTGCCAGCTCGCAGAACTCCGGGACAGGGTACTACGAGCAGTACTTC,CASSQNSGTGYYEQYF
TRBD1,TRBV7-2,TRBJ1-1,NA,TGTGCCAGCAGCCCCTCGACAGGGGCGACTGAAGCTTTCTTT,CASSPSTGATEAFF
NA,TRBV6-5,TRBJ2-5,NA,TGTGCCAGCAGCCCGGCAGGGTGGACCCAGTACTTC,CASSPAGWTQYF
NA,TRBV4-2,TRBJ1-4,many,TGTGCCAGCAGCTCGGCCGGGGGGAGTGGTGAAAAACTGTTTTTT,CASSSAGGSGEKLFF
TRBD1,TRBV9,TRBJ1-6,NA,TGTGCCAGCAGCGTAACAGGGGAGAACTCACCCCTCCACTTT,CASSVTGENSPLHF
TRBD2,TRBV27,TRBJ2-5,NA,TGTGCCAGCAGTTCCTGGACTAGCGGGAGCGAGACCCAGTACTTC,CASSSWTSGSETQYF
TRBD2,TRBV2,TRBJ2-7,few,TGTGCCAGCAGCGAATATAGCGGGGAAACCTACGAGCAGTACTTC,CASSEYSGETYEQYF
TRBD1,TRBV6-6,TRBJ2-7,NA,TGTGCCAGCAGCAATGCCGGGACAGGGAAATACGAGCAGTACTTC,CASSNAGTGKYEQYF
TRBD2,TRBV5-1,TRBJ2-5,NA,TGCGCCAGCAGCTTGCAGGTATTAGCGGGCGATAAAGAGACCCAGTACTTC,CASSLQVLAGDKETQYF
NA,TRBV7-2,TRBJ2-5,NA,TGTGCCAGCAGCCTTAATACAGGGATGGGGGAGACCCAGTACTTC,CASSLNTGMGETQYF
TRBD2,TRBV6-5,TRBJ2-7,NA,TGTGCCAGCAGAACTACTAGCGGGGCTTTCTACGAGCAGTACTTC,CASRTTSGAFYEQYF
NA,TRBV13,TRBJ1-1,NA,TGTGCCAGCAGCTTAGGAGGGGATGGGATAGAAGCTTTCTTT,CASSLGGDGIEAFF
TRBD1,TRBV4-1,TRBJ1-1,NA,TGCGCCAGCAGCCTAAACCGGGACAGGGTTTTTGAAGCTTTCTTT,CASSLNRDRVFEAFF
TRBD2,TRBV7-9,TRBJ2-1,NA,TGTGCCAGCAGCCGCGGACTAGCGGGAGGACCTGAGCAGTTCTTC,CASSRGLAGGPEQFF
NA,TRBV7-2,TRBJ2-7,once,TGTGCCAGCAGCCCGCAAACAGGGAACCCCTACGAGCAGTACTTC,CASSPQTGNPYEQYF
TRBD2,TRBV19,TRBJ2-1,NA,TGTTCTAGCGGGAGGGCCCCGAACAATGAGCAGTTCTTC,CSSGRAPNNEQFF
TRBD2,TRBV5-1,TRBJ2-1,NA,TGCGCCAGCCGCTTCCTCGCGAGCGGGAGGGATGAGCAGTTCTTC,CASRFLASGRDEQFF
TRBD1,TRBV15,TRBJ2-7,NA,TGTGCCACCAGCAGCGGACAGGGGGCTGAAGAGCAGTACTTC,CATSSGQGAEEQYF
TRBD1,TRBV4-3,TRBJ1-6,NA,TGCGCCAGCAGCCAAGAACCGGGACAGCTTAATTCACCCCTCCACTTT,CASSQEPGQLNSPLHF
TRBD2,TRBV5-1,TRBJ2-1,NA,TGCGCCAGCAGCGATGGGGCTAGCGGCTACAATGAGCAGTTCTTC,CASSDGASGYNEQFF
TRBD1,TRBV5-1,TRBJ2-5,NA,TGCGCCAGCAGCCCCCCAGTAGGGACAGGGGGTGGAGAGACCCAGTACTTC,CASSPPVGTGGGETQYF
NA,TRBV3-1/TRBV3-2,TRBJ2-1,once,TGTGCCAGCACCCAAGTTGGGGCCCCCTCCTACAATGAGCAGTTCTTC,CASTQVGAPSYNEQFF
TRBD1,TRBV7-8,TRBJ1-2,NA,TGTGCCAGCAGCTTAGCGGACAGGGTCTTATTCGGCTACACCTTC,CASSLADRVLFGYTF
NA,TRBV4-1,TRBJ1-2,NA,TGCGCCAGCAGCCAACCTTTAGCCCTGGACTATGGCTACACCTTC,CASSQPLALDYGYTF
NA,TRBV2,TRBJ1-5,once,TGTGCCAGCAGTGTAATAGGGGGCAATCAGCCCCAGCATTTT,CASSVIGGNQPQHF
NA,TRBV19,TRBJ1-1,NA,TGTGCCAGTGTCGGGGGGACTTACACTGAAGCTTTCTTT,CASVGGTYTEAFF
NA,TRBV7-9,TRBJ1-3,NA,TGTGCCAGCAGCTTGAGCTCTGGAAACACCATATATTTT,CASSLSSGNTIYF
TRBD1,TRBV28,TRBJ2-7,once,TGTGCCATTCAGACAGGGGACGAGCAGTACTTC,CAIQTGDEQYF
TRBD1,TRBV15,TRBJ2-7,NA,TGTGCCACCAGCAGAGATCTGAGGGACAGGGGAGGAGTGGGGCCTGCCGACGAGCAGTACTTC,CATSRDLRDRGGVGPADEQYF
NA,TRBV24-1,TRBJ1-1,NA,TGTGCCACCAGTGACCCAGGGGATCCTACTGAAGCTTTCTTT,CATSDPGDPTEAFF
TRBD1,TRBV7-6,TRBJ1-2,NA,TGTGCCAGCAGCATACAGGACAGGGACCCTCACTATGGCTACACCTTC,CASSIQDRDPHYGYTF
NA,TRBV14,TRBJ1-2,NA,TGTGCCAGCAGCCAAGTCCGGGGAAGGGATGGCTACACCTTC,CASSQVRGRDGYTF
NA,TRBV7-9,TRBJ1-6,NA,TGTGCCAGCAGCTTACAGGCCCGCTATAATTCACCCCTCCACTTT,CASSLQARYNSPLHF
NA,TRBV7-9,TRBJ2-7,NA,TGTGCCAGCAGCTTACTTGTAGACGAGCAGTACTTC,CASSLLVDEQYF
NA,TRBV19,TRBJ2-1,NA,TGTGCCAGTAGTATCCCTCTAATGCTTAATGAGCAGTTCTTC,CASSIPLMLNEQFF
TRBD1,TRBV19,TRBJ1-5,NA,TGTGCCAGTAGTTGGACAGGCAACAATCAGCCCCAGCATTTT,CASSWTGNNQPQHF
NA,TRBV20-1,TRBJ1-5,NA,TGCAGTGCTAGTTACAGGACGATCCAGCCCCAGCATTTT,CSASYRTIQPQHF
TRBD2,TRBV5-6,TRBJ2-7,once,TGTGCCAGCAGCTTGGGACTAGCTTCAGGAGAGCAGTACTTC,CASSLGLASGEQYF
NA,TRBV29-1,TRBJ2-2,NA,TGCAGCGTTAGGAGGTCAGGCGGCACCGGGGAGCTGTTTTTT,CSVRRSGGTGELFF
TRBD1,TRBV6-4,TRBJ2-7,NA,TGTGCCAGCAGTGACTCGGGGCTGAGGACAGGGATCGACGAGCAGTACTTC,CASSDSGLRTGIDEQYF
NA,TRBV7-2,TRBJ2-6,NA,TGTGCCAGCAGCTTAGCGGGCGGGGCCAACGTCCTGACTTTC,CASSLAGGANVLTF
TRBD2,TRBV5-1,TRBJ2-3,NA,TGCGCCAGCAGCTTTGGGCGAGCGGGGGGAGGGGATACGCAGTATTTT,CASSFGRAGGGDTQYF
TRBD1,TRBV7-9,TRBJ1-1,NA,TGTGCCAGCAGCGCCGACAGGGGAGGAGACACTGAAGCTTTCTTT,CASSADRGGDTEAFF
TRBD1,TRBV9,TRBJ1-4,NA,TGTGCCAGCAGCGCCCAAGGGGGCGGGACGAAAGAAAAACTGTTTTTT,CASSAQGGGTKEKLFF
TRBD1,TRBV19,TRBJ1-5,NA,TGTGCCAGTAGACCCGGGACAGGAGTAGAAGTGAACAATCAGCCCCAGCATTTT,CASRPGTGVEVNNQPQHF
NA,TRBV27,TRBJ2-1,NA,TGTGCCAGCAGTTTACAGAGCGACTCTGAGCAGTTCTTC,CASSLQSDSEQFF
TRBD2,TRBV5-1,TRBJ2-5,NA,TGCGCCAGCAGCCCCCTAGCGGAAGAGACCCAGTACTTC,CASSPLAEETQYF
NA,TRBV30,TRBJ2-5,NA,TGTGCCTGGATAGCAGCGAATGAAGAGACCCAGTACTTC,CAWIAANEETQYF
NA,TRBV6-5,TRBJ1-1,NA,TGTGCCAGCAGTCCCTTGGGGGGGAACACTGAAGCTTTCTTT,CASSPLGGNTEAFF
NA,TRBV15,TRBJ1-5,few,TGTGCCACCAGCAGAGATTTAGGAGTAGAACATTTT,CATSRDLGVEHF
TRBD1,TRBV5-5,TRBJ1-2,once,TGTGCCAGCAGCCCCGATCCGGGACAGGGGGACTATGGCTACACCTTC,CASSPDPGQGDYGYTF
NA,TRBV7-8,TRBJ2-7,once,TGTGCCAGCAGCTTAGGAGGTGGAACCTACGAGCAGTACTTC,CASSLGGGTYEQYF